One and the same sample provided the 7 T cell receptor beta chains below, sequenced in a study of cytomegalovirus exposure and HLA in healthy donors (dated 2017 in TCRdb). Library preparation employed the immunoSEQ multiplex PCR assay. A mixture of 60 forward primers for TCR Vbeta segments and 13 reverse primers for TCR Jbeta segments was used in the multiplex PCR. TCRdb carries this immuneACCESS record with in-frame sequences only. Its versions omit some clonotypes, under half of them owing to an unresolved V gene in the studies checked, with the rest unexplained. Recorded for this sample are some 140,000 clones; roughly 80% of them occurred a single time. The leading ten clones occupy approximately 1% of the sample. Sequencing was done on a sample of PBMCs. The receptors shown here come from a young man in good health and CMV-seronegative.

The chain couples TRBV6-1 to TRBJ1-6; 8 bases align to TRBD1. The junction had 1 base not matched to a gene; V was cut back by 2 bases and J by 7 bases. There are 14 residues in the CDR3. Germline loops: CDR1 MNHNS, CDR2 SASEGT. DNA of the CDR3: TGTGCCAGCAGTGAATACAGGGGGAATTCACCCCTCCACTTT. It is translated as CASSEYRGNSPLHF.

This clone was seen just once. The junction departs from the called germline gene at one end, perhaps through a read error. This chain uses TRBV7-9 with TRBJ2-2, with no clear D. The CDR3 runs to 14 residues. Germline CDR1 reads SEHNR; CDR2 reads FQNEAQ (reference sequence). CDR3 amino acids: CSSSFYQVSGELFF. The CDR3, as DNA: TGTTCCAGCAGCTTCTATCAGGTGTCCGGGGAGCTGTTTTTT.

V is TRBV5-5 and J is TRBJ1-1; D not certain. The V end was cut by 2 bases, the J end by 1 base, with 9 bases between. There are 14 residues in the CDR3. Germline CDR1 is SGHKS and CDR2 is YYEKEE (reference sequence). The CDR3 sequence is CASSLRGGNTEAFF. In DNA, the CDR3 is TGTGCCAGCAGCTTACGGGGTGGGAACACTGAAGCTTTCTTT.

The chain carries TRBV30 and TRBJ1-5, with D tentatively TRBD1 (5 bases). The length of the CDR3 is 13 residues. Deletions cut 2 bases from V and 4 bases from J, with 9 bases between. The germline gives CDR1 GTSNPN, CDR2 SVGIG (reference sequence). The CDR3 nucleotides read TGTGCCTGGAGTTTAGCAGGGAATCAGCCCCAGCATTTT. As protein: CAWSLAGNQPQHF.

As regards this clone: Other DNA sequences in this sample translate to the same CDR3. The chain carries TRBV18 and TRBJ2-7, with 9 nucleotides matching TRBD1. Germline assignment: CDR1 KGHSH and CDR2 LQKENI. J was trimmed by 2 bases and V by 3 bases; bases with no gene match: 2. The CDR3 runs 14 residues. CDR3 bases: TGTGCCAGCTCACCGCGGGACAGGGCCTACGAGCAGTACTTC. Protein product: CASSPRDRAYEQYF. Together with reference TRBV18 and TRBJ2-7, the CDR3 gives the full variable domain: NAGVMQNPRHLVRRRGQEARLRCSPMKGHSHVYWYRQLPEEGLKFMVYLQKENIIDESGMPKERFSAEFPKEGPSILRIQQVVRGDSAAYFCASSPRDRAYEQYFGPGTRLTVT.

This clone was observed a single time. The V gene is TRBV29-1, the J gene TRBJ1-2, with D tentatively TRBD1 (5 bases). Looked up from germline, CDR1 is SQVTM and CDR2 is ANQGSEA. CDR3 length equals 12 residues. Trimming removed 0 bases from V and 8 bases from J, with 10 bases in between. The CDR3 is CSVEDGGGGYTF. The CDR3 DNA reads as TGCAGCGTTGAAGACGGGGGTGGCGGCTACACCTTC.

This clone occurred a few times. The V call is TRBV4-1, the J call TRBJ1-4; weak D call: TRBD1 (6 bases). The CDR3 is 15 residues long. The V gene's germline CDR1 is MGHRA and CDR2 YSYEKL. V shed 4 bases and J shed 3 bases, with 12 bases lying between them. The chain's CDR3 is CASSPGQGSNEKLFF. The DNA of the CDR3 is TGCGCCAGCAGCCCAGGCCAGGGGTCTAATGAAAAACTGTTTTTT.